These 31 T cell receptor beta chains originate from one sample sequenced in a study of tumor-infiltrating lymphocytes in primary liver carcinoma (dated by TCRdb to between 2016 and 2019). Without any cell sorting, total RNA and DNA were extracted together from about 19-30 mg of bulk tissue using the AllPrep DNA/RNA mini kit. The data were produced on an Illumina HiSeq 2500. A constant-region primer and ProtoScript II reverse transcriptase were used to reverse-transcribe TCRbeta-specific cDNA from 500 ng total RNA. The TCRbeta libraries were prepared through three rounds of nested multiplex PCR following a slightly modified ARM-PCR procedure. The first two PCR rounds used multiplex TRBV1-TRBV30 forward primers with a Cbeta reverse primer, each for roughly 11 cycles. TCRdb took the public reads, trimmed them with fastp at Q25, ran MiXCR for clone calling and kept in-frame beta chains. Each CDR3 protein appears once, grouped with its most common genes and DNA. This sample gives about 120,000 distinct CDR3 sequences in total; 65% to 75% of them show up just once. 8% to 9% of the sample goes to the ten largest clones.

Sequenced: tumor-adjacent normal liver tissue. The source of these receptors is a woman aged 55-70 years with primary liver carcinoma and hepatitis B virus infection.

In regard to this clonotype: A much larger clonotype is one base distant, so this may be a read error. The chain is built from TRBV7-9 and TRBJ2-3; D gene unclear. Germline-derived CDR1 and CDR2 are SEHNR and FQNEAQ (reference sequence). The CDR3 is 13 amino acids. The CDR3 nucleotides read TGTGCCAGCAATTCCCAAAGCACAGATGCGCAGTATTTT. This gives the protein CASNSQSTDAQYF.

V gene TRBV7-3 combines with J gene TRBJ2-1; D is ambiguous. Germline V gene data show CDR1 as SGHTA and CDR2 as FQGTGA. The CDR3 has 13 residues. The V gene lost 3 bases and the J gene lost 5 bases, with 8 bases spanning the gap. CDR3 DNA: TGTGCCAGCAGCTTGACTGCAGACAATGAGCAGTTCTTC. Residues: CASSLTADNEQFF.

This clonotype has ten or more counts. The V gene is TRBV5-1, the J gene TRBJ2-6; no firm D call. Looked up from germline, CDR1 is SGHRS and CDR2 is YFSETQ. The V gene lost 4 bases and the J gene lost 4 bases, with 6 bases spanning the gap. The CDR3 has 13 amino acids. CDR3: CASSPGGANVLTF. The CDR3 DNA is TGCGCCAGCAGCCCCGGGGGGGCCAACGTCCTGACTTTC.

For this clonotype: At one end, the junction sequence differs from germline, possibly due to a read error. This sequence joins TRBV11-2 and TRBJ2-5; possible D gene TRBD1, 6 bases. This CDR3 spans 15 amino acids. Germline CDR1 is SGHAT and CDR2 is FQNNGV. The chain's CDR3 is CASSPRSAPGVTHYF. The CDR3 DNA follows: TGTGCCAGCAGCCCCCGGTCAGCCCCAGGGGTGACCCATTACTTC.

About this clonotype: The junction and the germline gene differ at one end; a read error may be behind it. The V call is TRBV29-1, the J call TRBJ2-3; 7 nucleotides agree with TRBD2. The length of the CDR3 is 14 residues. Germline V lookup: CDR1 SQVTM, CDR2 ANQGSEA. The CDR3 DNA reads TGCAGCATGTCGGGGCGGGGGATCACAGATACGCAATATTTT. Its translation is CSMSGRGITDTQYF.

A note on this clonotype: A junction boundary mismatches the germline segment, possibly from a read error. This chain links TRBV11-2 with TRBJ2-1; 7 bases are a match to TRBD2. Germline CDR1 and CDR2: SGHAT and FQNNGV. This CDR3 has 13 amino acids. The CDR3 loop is CACSWTSGAEQFF. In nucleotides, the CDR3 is TGTGCCTGCAGTTGGACTAGTGGGGCAGAGCAGTTCTTC.

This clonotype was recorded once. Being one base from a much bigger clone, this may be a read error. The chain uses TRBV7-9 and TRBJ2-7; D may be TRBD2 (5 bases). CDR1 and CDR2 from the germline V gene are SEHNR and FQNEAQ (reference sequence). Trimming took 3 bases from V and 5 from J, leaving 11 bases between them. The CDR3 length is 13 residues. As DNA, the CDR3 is TGTGCCAGCAGCTTCGGGAAGGAGGACGAGCAGTACTTC. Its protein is CASSFGKEDEQYF.

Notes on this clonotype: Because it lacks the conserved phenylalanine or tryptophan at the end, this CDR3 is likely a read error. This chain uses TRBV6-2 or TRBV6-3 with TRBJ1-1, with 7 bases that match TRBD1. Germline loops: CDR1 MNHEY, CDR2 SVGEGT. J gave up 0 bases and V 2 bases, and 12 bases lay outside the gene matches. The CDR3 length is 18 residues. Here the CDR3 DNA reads TGTGCCAGCAGTTACCAGGGGGACTCCCTTAACATGAACACTGAAGCTTTCCTT. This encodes CASSYQGDSLNMNTEAFL.

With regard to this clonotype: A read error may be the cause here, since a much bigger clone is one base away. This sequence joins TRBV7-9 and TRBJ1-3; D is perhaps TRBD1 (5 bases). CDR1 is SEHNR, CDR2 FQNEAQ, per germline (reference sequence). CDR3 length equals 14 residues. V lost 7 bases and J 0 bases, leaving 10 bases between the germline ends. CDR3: CASTSRVSGNTIYF. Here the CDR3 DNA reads TGTGCCAGCACCTCCAGGGTCTCTGGAAACACCATATATTTT.

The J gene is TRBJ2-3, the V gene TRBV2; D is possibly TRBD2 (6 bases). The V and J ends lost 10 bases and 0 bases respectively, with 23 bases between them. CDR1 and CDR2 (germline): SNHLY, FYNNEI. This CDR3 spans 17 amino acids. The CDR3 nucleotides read TGTGCCATTAGTACCGTCGCGGGCAGCGGGAGCACAGATACGCAGTATTTT. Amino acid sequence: CAISTVAGSGSTDTQYF. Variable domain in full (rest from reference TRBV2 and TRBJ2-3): EPEVTQTPSHQVTQMGQEVILRCVPISNHLYFYWYRQILGQKVEFLVSFYNNEISEKSEIFDDQFSVERPDGSNFTLKIRSTKLEDSAMYFCAISTVAGSGSTDTQYFGPGTRLTVL.

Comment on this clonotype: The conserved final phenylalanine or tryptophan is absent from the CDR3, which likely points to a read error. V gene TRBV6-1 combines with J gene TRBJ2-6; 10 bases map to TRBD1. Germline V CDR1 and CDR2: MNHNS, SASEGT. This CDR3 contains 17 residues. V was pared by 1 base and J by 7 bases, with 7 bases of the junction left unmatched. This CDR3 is CASSEGQGAFGANVLTL. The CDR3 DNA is TGTGCCAGCAGTGAAGGACAGGGGGCCTTTGGAGCCAACGTCCTGACTCTC.

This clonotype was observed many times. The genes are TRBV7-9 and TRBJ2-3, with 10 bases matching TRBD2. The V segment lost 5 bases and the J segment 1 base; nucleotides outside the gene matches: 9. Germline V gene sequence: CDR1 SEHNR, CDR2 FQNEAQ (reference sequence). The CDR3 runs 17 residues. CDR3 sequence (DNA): TGTGCCAGCAGCCGAGCCTCCGGGACTAGCGGCACAGATACGCAGTATTTT. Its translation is CASSRASGTSGTDTQYF.

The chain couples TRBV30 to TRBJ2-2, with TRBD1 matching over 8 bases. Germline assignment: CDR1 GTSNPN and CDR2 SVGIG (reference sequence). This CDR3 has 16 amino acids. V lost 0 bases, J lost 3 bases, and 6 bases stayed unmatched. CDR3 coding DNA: TGTGCCTGGAGTGTACAGGGGGAGTGGTACACCGGGGAGCTGTTTTTT. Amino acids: CAWSVQGEWYTGELFF.

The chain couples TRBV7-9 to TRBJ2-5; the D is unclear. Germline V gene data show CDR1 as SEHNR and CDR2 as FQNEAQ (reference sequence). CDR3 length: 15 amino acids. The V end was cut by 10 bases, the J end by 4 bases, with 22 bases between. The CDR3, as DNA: TGTGCCAAGAGCTTAGAGCCAACTACGGGAGAGACCCAGTACTTC. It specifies CAKSLEPTTGETQYF.

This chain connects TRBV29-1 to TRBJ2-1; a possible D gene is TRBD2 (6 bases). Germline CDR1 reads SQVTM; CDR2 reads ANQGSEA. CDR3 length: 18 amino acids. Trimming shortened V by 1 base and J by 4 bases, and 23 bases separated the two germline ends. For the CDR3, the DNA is TGCAGCGTTGAAGGGGACTCGGAGTCGGGTCCGGAGTACAATGAGCAGTTCTTC. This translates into CSVEGDSESGPEYNEQFF.

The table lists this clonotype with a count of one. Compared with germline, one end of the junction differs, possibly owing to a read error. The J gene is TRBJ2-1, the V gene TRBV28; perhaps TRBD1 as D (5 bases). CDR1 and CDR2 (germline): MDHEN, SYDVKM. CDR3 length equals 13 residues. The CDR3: CTSSLGRDNEQFF. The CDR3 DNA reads TGCACCAGCAGTTTGGGCAGGGACAATGAGCAGTTCTTC. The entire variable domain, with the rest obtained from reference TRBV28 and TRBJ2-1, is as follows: DVKVTQSSRYLVKRTGEKVFLECVQDMDHENMFWYRQDPGLGLRLIYFSYDVKMKEKGDIPEGYSVSREKKERFSLILESASTNQTSMYLCTSSLGRDNEQFFGPGTRLTVL.

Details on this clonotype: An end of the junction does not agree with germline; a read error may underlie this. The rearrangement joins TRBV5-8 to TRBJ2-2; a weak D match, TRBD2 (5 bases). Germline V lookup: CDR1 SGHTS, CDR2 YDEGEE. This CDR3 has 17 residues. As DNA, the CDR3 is TGTGCCAGCAGCGTGGTAGTAGCGAAACCTAACACCGGGGAGCAGTTTTTT. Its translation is CASSVVVAKPNTGEQFF.

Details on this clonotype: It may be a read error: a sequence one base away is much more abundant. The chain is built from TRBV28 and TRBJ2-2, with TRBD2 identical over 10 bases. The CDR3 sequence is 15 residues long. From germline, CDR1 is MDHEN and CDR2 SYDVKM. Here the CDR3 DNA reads TGTGTCAGCAGTGGGACTAGCGAGGACCTCGGGGAGCTGTTTTTT. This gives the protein CVSSGTSEDLGELFF.

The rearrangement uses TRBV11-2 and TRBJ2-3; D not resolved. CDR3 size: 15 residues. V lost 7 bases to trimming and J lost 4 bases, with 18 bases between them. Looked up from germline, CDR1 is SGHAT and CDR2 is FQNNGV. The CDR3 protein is CASNPGPAGPDTQYF. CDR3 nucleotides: TGTGCCAGCAACCCTGGACCAGCAGGCCCAGATACGCAGTATTTT.

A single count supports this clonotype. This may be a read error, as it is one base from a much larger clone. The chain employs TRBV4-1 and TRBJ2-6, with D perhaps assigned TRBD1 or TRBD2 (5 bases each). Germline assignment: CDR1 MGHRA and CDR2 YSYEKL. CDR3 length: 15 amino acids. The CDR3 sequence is CASRQVEDGASVLTF. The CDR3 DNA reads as TGCGCCAGCAGGCAAGTGGAGGATGGGGCCAGCGTCCTGACTTTC.

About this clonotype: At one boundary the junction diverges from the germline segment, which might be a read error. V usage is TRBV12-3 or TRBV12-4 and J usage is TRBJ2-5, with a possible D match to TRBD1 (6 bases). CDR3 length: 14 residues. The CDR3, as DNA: TGTGCCTGCAGTCTCCTCGGACAGAGGGCCTCACTGGACTTC. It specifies CACSLLGQRASLDF.

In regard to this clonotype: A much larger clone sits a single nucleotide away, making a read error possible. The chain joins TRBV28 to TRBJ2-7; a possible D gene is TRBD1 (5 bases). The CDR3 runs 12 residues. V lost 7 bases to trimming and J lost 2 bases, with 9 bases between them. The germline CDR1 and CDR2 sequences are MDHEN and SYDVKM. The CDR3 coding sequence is TGTGCCAGCAACCGGACAACCTACGAGCAGTACTTC. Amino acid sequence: CASNRTTYEQYF.

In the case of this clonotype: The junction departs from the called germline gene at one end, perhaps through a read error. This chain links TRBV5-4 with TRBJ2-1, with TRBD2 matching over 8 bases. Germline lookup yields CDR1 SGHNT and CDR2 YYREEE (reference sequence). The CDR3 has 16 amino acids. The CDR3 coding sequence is TGTACCAGCAGCTCTGCCGGGACTAGGTCCTACAATGAGCTGTTCTTC. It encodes CTSSSAGTRSYNELFF.

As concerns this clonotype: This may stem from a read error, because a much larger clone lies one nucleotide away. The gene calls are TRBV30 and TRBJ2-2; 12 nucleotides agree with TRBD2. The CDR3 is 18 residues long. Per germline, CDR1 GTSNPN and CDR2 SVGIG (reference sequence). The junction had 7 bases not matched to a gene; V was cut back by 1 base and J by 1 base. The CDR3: CAWSARTSGALNTGELFF. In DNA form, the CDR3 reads TGTGCCTGGAGTGCACGGACTAGCGGGGCTCTGAACACCGGGGAGCTGTTTTTT.

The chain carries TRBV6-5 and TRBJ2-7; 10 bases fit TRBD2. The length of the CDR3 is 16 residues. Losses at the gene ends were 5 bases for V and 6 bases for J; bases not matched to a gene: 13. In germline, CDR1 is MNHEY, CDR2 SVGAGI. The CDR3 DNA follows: TGTGCCAGCAGTGACCCGGGACTAGCGCGAGCCGGCGAGCAGTACTTC. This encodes CASSDPGLARAGEQYF.

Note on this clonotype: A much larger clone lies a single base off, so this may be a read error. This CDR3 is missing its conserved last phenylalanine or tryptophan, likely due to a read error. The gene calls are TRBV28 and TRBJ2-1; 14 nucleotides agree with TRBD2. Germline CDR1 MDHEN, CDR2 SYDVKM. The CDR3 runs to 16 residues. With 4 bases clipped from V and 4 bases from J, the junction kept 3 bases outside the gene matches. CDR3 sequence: CASSSWTSGRYNEQFL. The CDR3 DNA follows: TGTGCCAGCAGTTCCTGGACTAGCGGGAGGTACAATGAGCAGTTCCTC.

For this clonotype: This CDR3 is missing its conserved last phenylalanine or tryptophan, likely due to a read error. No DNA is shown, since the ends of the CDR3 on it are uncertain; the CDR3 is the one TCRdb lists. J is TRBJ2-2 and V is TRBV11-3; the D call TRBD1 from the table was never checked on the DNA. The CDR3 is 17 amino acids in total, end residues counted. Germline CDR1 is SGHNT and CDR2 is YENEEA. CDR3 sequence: CASSRNMGQGFTGELFI.

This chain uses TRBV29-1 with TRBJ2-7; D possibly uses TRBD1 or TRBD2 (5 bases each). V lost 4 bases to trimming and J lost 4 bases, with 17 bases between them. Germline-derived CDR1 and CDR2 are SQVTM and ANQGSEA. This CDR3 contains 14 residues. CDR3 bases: TGCAGCGTTGCCGGGGCTATCGACTCATACGAGCAGTACTTC. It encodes CSVAGAIDSYEQYF.

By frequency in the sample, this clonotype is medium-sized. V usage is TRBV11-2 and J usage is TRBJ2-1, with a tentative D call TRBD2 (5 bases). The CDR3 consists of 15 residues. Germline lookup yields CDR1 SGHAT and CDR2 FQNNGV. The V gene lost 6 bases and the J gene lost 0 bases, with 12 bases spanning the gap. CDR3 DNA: TGTGCCAGCAGACAACTAGGGCCCTCCTACAATGAGCAGTTCTTC. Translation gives CASRQLGPSYNEQFF.

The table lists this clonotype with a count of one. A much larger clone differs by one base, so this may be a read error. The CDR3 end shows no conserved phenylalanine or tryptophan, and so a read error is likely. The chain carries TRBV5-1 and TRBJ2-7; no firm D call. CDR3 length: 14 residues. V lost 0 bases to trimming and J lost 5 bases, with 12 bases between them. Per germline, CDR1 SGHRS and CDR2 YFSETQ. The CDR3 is CASSLADIFDEQYS. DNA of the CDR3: TGCGCCAGCAGCTTGGCCGATATATTCGACGAGCAGTACTCC.

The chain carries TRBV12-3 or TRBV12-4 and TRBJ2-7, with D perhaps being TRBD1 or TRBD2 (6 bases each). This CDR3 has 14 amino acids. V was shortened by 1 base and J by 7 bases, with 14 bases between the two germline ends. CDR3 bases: TGTGCCAGCAGTTTAGTTGCGAGGGGGGATGAGCAGTACTTC. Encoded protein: CASSLVARGDEQYF.